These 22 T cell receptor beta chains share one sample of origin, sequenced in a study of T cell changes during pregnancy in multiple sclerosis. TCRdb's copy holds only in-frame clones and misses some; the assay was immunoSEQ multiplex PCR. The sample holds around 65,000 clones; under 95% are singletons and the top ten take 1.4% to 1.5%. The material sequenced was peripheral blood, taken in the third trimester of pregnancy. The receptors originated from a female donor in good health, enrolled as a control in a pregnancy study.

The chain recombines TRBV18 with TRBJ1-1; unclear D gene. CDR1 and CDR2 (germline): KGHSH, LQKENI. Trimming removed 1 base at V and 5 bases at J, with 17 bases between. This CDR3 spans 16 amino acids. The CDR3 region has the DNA TGTGCCAGCTCACCACAAGTGTCAGGTGCGGGTACTGAAGCTTTCTTT. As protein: CASSPQVSGAGTEAFF.

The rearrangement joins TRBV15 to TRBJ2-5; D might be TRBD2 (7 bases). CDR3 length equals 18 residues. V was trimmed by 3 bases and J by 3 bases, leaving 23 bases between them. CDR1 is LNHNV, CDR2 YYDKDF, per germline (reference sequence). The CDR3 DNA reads TGTGCCACCAGCAGCCTGGGGGACGGGGGGCCGTCGAAAGAGACCCAGTACTTC. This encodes CATSSLGDGGPSKETQYF.

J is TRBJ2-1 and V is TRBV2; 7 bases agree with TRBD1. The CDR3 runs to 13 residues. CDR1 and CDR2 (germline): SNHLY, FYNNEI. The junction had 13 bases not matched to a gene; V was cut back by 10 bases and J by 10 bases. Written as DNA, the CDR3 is TGTGCCACCAACCTCGGGGAGACAGGGGAGCAGTTCTTC. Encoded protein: CATNLGETGEQFF.

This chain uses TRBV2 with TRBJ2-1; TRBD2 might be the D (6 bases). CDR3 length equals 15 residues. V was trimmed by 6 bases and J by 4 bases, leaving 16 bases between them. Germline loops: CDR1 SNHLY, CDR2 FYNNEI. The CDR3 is CASRGLREAYNEQFF. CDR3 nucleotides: TGTGCCAGCAGGGGCCTTAGGGAGGCATACAATGAGCAGTTCTTC.

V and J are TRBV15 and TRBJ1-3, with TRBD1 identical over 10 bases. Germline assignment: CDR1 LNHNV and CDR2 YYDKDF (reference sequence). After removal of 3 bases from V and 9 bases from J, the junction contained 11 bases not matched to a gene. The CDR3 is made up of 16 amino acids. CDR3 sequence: CATSRRPGQGFGTIYF. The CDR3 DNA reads TGTGCCACCAGCAGGCGGCCGGGACAGGGGTTTGGCACCATATATTTT.

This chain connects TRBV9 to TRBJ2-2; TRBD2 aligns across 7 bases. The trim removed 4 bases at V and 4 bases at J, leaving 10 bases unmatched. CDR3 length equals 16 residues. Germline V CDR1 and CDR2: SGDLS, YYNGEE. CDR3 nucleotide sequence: TGTGCCAGCAGCCCCCTGGCGGGGGTCTTCACCGGGGAGCTGTTTTTT. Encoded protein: CASSPLAGVFTGELFF.

CDR3 in DNA: TGTGCCAGCAGCTTTCGTGGGGGAACAGGGGCGGGAGGTGGTGAGCAGTTCTTC. It yields the protein CASSFRGGTGAGGGEQFF. The rearrangement joins TRBV7-2 to TRBJ2-1, with a weak D call TRBD2 (8 bases). V lost 3 bases and J 9 bases, leaving 27 bases between the germline ends. The CDR3 has 18 amino acids. The germline CDR1 and CDR2 sequences are SGHTA and FQGNSA. Full variable domain (missing parts from reference TRBV7-2 and TRBJ2-1): GAGVSQSPSNKVTEKGKDVELRCDPISGHTALYWYRQSLGQGLEFLIYFQGNSAPDKSGLPSDRFSAERTGGSVSTLTIQRTQQEDSAVYLCASSFRGGTGAGGGEQFFGPGTRLTVL.

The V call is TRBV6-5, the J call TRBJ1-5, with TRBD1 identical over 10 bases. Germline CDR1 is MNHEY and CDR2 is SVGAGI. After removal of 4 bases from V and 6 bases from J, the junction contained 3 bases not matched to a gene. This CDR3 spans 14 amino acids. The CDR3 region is CASSSGTGVQPQHF. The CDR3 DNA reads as TGTGCCAGCAGTTCCGGGACAGGGGTTCAGCCCCAGCATTTT.

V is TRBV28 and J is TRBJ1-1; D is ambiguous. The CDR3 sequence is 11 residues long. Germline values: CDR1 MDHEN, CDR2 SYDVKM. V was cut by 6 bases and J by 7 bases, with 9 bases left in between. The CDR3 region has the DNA TGTGCCAGCAGGGGAGAGGTTGAAGCTTTCTTT. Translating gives CASRGEVEAFF.

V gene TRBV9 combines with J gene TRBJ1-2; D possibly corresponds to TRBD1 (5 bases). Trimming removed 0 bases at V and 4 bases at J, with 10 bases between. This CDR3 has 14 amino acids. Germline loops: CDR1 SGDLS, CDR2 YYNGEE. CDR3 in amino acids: CASSVAPDSYGYTF. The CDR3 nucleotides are TGTGCCAGCAGCGTAGCCCCAGACAGCTATGGCTACACCTTC. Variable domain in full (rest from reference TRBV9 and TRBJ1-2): DSGVTQTPKHLITATGQRVTLRCSPRSGDLSVYWYQQSLDQGLQFLIQYYNGEERAKGNILERFSAQQFPDLHSELNLSSLELGDSALYFCASSVAPDSYGYTFGSGTRLTVV.

CDR3 DNA: TGCGCCAGCAGCCCTTTAGCGGGGGGGCAATACGAGCAGTACTTC. This translates into CASSPLAGGQYEQYF. This sequence joins TRBV4-3 and TRBJ2-7; TRBD2 aligns across 11 bases. The CDR3 spans 15 residues. Germline V gene sequence: CDR1 LGHNA, CDR2 YSLEER. Trimming at V came to 4 bases and at J to 4 bases, leaving 6 bases not matched to a gene.

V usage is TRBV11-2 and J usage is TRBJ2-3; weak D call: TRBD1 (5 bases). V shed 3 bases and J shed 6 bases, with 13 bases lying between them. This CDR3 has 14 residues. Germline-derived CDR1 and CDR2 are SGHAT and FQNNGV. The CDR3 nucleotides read TGTGCCAGCAGCTTGGGGCCCACACTGGATACGCAGTATTTT. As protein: CASSLGPTLDTQYF. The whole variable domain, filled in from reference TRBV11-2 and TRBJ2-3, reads EAGVAQSPRYKIIEKRQSVAFWCNPISGHATLYWYQQILGQGPKLLIQFQNNGVVDDSQLPKDRFSAERLKGVDSTLKIQPAKLEDSAVYLCASSLGPTLDTQYFGPGTRLTVL.

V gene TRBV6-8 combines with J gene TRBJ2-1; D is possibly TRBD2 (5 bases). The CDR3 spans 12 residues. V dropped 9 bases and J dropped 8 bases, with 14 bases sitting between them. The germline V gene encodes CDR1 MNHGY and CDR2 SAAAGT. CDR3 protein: CASIPSGDEQFF. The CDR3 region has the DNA TGTGCCAGTATTCCATCCGGGGATGAGCAGTTCTTC.

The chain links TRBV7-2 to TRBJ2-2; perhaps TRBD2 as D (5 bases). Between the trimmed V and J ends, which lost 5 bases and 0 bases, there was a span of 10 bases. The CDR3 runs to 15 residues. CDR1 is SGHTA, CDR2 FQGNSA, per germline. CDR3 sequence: CASSPGRANTGELFF. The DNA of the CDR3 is TGTGCCAGCAGCCCGGGAAGGGCGAACACCGGGGAGCTGTTTTTT.

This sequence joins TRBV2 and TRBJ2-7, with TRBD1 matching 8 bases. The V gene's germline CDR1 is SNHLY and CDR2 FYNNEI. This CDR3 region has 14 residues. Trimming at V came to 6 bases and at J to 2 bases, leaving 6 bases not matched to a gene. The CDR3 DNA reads TGTGCCAGCAGCCCGGGACAGGTAGCCTACGAGCAGTACTTC. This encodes CASSPGQVAYEQYF.

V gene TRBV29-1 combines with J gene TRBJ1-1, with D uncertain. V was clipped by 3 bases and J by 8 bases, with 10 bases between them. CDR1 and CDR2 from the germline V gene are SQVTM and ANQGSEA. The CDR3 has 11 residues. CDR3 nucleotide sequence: TGCAGCGTTGAGCTCGGACTCGAAGCTTTCTTT. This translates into CSVELGLEAFF.

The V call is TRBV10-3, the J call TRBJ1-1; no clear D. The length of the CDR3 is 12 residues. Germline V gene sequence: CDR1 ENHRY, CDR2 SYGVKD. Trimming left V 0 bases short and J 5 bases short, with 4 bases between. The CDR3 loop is CAISESQTEAFF. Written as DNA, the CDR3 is TGTGCCATCAGTGAGTCACAGACTGAAGCTTTCTTT.

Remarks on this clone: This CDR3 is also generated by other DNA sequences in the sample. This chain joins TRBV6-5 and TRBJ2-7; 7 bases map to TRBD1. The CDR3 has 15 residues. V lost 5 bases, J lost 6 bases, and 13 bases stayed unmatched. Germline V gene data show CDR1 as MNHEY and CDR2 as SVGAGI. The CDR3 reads CASSRSGQTTSEQYF. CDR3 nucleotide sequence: TGTGCCAGCAGTCGATCGGGACAGACAACGAGCGAGCAGTACTTC.

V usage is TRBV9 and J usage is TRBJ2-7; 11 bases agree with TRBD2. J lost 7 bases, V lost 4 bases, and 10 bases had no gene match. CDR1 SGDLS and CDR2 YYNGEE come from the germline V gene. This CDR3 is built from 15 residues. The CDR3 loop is CASSPSRLAGIEQYF. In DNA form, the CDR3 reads TGTGCCAGCAGCCCCTCTCGACTAGCGGGGATAGAGCAGTACTTC.

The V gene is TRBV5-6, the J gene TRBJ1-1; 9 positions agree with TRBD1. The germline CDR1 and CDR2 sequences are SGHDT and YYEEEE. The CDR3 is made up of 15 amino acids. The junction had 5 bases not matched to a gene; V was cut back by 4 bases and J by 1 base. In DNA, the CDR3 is TGTGCCAGCAGCGCGTGGGACAGGGAGAACACTGAAGCTTTCTTT. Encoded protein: CASSAWDRENTEAFF.

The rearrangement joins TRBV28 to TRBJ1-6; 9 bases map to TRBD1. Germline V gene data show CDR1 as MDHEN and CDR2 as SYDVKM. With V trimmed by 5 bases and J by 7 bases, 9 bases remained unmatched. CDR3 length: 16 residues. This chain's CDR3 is CASSTIPGTGNSPLHF. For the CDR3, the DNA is TGTGCCAGCAGTACGATCCCCGGGACAGGGAATTCACCCCTCCACTTT.

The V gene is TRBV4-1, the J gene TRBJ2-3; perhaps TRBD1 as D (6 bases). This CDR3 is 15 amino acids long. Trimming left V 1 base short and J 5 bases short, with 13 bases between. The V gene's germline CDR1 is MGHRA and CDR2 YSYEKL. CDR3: CASSQGSGGRDTQYF. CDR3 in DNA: TGCGCCAGCAGCCAAGGATCTGGGGGCAGAGATACGCAGTATTTT.